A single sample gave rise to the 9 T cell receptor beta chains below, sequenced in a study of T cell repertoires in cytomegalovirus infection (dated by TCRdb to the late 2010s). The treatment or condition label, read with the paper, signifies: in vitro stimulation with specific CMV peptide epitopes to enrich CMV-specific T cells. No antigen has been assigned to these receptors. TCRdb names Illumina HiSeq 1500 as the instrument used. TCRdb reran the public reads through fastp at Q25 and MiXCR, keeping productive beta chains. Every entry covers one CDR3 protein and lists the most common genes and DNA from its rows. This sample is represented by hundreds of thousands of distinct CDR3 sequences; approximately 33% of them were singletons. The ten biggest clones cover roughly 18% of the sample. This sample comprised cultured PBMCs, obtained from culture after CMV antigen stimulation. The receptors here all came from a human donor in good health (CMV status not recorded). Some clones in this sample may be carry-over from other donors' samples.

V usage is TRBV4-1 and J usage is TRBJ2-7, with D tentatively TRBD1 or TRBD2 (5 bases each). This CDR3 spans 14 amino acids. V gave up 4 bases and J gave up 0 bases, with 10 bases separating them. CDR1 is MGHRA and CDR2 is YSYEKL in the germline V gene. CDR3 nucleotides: TGCGCCAGCAGCCTCCGGGACGTCTCCTACGAGCAGTACTTC. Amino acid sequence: CASSLRDVSYEQYF.

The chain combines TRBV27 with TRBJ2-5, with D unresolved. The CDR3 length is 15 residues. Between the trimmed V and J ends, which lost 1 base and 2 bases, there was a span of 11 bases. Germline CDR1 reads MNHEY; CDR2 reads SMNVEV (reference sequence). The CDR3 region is CASSLWSGPQETQYF. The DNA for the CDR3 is TGTGCCAGCAGTTTATGGTCGGGCCCACAAGAGACCCAGTACTTC.

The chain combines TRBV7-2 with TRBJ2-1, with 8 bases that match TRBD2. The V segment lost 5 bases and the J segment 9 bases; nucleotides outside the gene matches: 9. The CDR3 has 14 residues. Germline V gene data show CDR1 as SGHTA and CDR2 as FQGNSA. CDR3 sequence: CASSPSGGGGEQFF. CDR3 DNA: TGTGCCAGCAGCCCGAGCGGGGGAGGGGGTGAGCAGTTCTTC.

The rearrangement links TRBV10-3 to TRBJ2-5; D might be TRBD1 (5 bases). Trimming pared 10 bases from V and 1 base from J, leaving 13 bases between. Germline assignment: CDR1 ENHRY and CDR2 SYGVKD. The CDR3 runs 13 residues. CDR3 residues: CATQGISQETQYF. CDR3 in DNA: TGTGCCACCCAGGGTATATCCCAAGAGACCCAGTACTTC.

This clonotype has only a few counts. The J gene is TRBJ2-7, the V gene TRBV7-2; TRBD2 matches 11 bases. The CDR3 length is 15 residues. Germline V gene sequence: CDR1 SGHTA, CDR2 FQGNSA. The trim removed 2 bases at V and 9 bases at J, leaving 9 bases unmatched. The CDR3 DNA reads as TGTGCCAGCAGCTTATCGGTAGCGGGAGGGCCAAGGCAGTACTTC. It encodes CASSLSVAGGPRQYF.

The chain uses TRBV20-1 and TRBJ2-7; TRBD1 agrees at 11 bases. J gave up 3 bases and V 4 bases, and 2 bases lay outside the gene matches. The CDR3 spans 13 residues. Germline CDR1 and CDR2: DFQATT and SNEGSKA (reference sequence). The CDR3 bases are TGCAGTGCTACGGGACAGGGGGTCTACGAGCAGTACTTC. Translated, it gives CSATGQGVYEQYF.

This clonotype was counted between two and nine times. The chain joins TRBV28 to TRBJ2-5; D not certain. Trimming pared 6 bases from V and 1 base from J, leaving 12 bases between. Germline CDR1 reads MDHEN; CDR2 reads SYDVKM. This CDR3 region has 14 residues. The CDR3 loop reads CASRDGGFQETQYF. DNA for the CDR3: TGTGCCAGCAGGGATGGTGGATTCCAAGAGACCCAGTACTTC. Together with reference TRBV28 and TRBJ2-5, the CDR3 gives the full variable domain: DVKVTQSSRYLVKRTGEKVFLECVQDMDHENMFWYRQDPGLGLRLIYFSYDVKMKEKGDIPEGYSVSREKKERFSLILESASTNQTSMYLCASRDGGFQETQYFGPGTRLLVL.

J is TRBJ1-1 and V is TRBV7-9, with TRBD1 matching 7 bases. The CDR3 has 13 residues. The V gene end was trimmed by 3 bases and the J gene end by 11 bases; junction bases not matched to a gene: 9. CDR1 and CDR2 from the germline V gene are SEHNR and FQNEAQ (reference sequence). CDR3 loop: CASSLEGGVSAFF. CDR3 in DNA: TGTGCCAGCAGCTTGGAAGGGGGCGTGAGTGCTTTCTTT.

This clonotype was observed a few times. The CDR3 region has the DNA TGTGCCAGCACCACCGGACAGGGGCTATGGGTAGCTTTCTTT. It is translated as CASTTGQGLWVAFF. V is TRBV12-3 or TRBV12-4 and J is TRBJ1-1; 9 bases align to TRBD1. The CDR3 runs to 14 residues. The V gene end was trimmed by 7 bases and the J gene end by 10 bases; junction bases not matched to a gene: 13.